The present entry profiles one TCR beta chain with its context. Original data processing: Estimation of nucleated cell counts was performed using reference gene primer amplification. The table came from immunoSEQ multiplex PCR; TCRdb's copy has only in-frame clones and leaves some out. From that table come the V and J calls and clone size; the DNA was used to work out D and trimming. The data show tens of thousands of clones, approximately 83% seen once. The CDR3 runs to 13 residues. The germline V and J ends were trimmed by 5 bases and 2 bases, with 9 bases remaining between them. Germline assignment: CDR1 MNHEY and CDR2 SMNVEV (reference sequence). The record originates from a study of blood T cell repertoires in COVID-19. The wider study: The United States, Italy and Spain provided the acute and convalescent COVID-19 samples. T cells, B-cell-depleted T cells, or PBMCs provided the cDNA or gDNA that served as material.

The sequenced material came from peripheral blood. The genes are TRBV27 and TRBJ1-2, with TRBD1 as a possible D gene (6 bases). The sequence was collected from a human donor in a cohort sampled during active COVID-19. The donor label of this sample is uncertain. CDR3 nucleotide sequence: TGTGCCAGCAGTCCCCAGGGGAACTATGGCTACACCTTC. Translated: CASSPQGNYGYTF.